Detailed here is one TCR beta chain. The antigen is not known. This sample is part of a study of cytomegalovirus exposure and HLA in healthy donors. Study outcomes and limitations: Among donors in an Asian-associated ancestry cluster, a later analysis reportedly found fewer N-insertions than the approximately 700-donor mean. Researchers reported in a later analysis that a missense DCLRE1C variant was tied to TCR beta V- and J-gene trimming. In a later analysis, DRB1 alleles had the most associated TCRs; HLA-C alleles the fewest.

The CDR3 spans 14 residues. CDR1 and CDR2 from the germline V gene are LGHNA and YSLEER. The V gene lost 4 bases and the J gene lost 2 bases, with 10 bases spanning the gap. The PCR used 60 Vbeta and 13 Jbeta primers. Only in-frame clones appear in the TCRdb table, and some are missing; sequencing was by immunoSEQ multiplex PCR. Found here are about 92,000 clones, less than 70% of them singletons; the top ten hold 2.5% to 3%. The V gene is TRBV4-3, the J gene TRBJ2-3; D is perhaps TRBD2 (7 bases). This TCR derives from a man in his fifties in good health and CMV-seronegative. Sequenced sample: PBMCs. The CDR3 loop is CASSLGGPTDTQYF. The CDR3 nucleotides read TGCGCCAGCAGCCTCGGGGGGCCCACAGATACGCAGTATTTT.